This entry describes one T cell receptor beta chain. This clonotype was seen just once. Its antigen is currently not known. The sample holds no much larger clone one base away, and base qualities are not on file. Weak support is all one read offers. The record originates from a study of tumor-infiltrating lymphocytes in primary liver carcinoma (dated by TCRdb to about 2017). Turning to the overall study: Of the five patients (three men and two women, aged 30 to 69 years), four had hepatocellular carcinoma and one had combined HCC and intrahepatic cholangiocarcinoma. A total of roughly 35 specimens from 5 patients underwent TCRbeta repertoire sequencing, comprising 25 tumor regions, 5 adjacent noncancerous liver tissues and 5 peripheral blood samples. Across five regions of each liver tumor, along with adjacent normal tissue and blood, the study brought together TCRbeta repertoire sequencing, expression microarrays and whole-exome sequencing. Roughly 3.5 to 7.5 million productive TCRbeta reads were obtained per sample, and no significant difference in read depth was found between tissue types. The tumors of the five patients were staged as T1-T3 N0M0, with maximum diameters ranging from roughly 4.2 to 10 cm. High reproducibility was observed for the technical replicate repertoires, with mean shared-clone rates approximately 0.9 and correlation coefficients above 0.95. The study at large found these results: Repertoire overlap was higher between tumor regions (mean around 35%) than tumor-adjacent (17%) or tumor-blood (about 14%) pairs, consistent with antigen-driven expansion. With just four or five patients in the study, the authors point out that the findings should be validated in a larger study. Because only the TCR beta chain was sequenced and unpaired alpha chains were not captured, true repertoire diversity is likely underestimated. Comparison of CD4+ and CD8+ T cell repertoires was precluded by the use of bulk unsorted samples. The top 250 clones accounted for a significantly greater share of the repertoire in tumors than in blood (p = 0.039).

TCRbeta-specific cDNA was reverse-transcribed from about 500 ng total RNA using a constant-region primer and ProtoScript II reverse transcriptase. Construction of the TCRbeta libraries relied on three nested rounds of multiplex PCR, following a slightly modified ARM-PCR procedure. Multiplex TRBV1-TRBV30 forward primers and a Cbeta reverse primer were used in the first two PCR rounds, each of which was run for around 10 cycles. Sample barcodes and Illumina adapters were added in a final 25-cycle PCR with Deep VentR polymerase. Before sequencing, amplicons between 200 and 500 bp were purified from gel using a QIAquick gel extraction kit. An Illumina HiSeq 2500 was used to sequence the TCRbeta amplicons, generating 250-bp paired-end reads. Under the source paper's analysis protocol: Quality trimming of reads was performed with Trimmomatic v0.33, and paired reads were merged with FLASH v1.2.11 so that full CDR3 sequences could be recovered. MiGEC v1.2.1b assigned V, D and J germline segments to the rearranged TCRbeta sequences. Clonotype statistics and Shannon-Wiener diversity indices were computed with VDJtools v1.0.0. To cut down on sampling bias, every analysis after diversity analysis relied on just the 250 most abundant clonotypes from each sample. TCRdb reran the public reads through fastp at Q25 and MiXCR, keeping productive beta chains. CDR3 protein sequences are deduplicated, and each keeps its most common genes and DNA. These V and J calls originate from TCRdb's pipeline instead of the authors' own analysis. This sample is represented by some 95,000 distinct CDR3 sequences; just under 70% of them were singletons. 27% of the sample is taken by the ten largest.

Total RNA and DNA were co-extracted without cell sorting from approximately 20-30 mg of bulk tissue using the AllPrep DNA/RNA mini kit. Roughly five patients with histopathologically diagnosed primary liver carcinoma underwent surgical resection in China between November 2015 and 2016. Patients had chronic HBV infection and were treatment-naive at sampling. Each fresh piece of tumor and adjacent tissue was cut in two, with one half stored in RNAlater at -80 degrees C and the other half sent for histology. V is cut by 9 bases and J by 2 bases, and the space between the germline ends is 17 bases. Sequences MNHEY (CDR1) and SVGAGI (CDR2) are obtained from the germline V gene. Reading from cysteine to phenylalanine, the CDR3 counts 15 amino acids. Just CDR3 DNA is preserved here, 45 bases in frame from base 1.

Specimen: tumor-adjacent normal liver tissue. The chain is made from TRBV6-5 and TRBJ1-5; D gene: possibly TRBD1, on 5 matching bases. This sequence originates from a man aged 35 to 55 with primary liver carcinoma and hepatitis B virus infection. The nucleotide sequence is given as TGTGCCAGTAAGACCCTGGGGGGAGGCAATCAGCCCCAGCATTTT. This yields the protein CASKTLGGGNQPQHF.